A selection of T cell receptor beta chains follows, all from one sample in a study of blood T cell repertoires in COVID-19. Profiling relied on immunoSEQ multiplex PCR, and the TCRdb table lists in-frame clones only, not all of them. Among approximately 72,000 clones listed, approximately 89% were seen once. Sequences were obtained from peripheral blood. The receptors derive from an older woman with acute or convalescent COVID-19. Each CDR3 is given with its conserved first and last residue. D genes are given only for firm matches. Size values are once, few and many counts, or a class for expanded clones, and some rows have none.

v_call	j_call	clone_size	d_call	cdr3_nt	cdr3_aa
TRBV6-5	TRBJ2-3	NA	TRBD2	TGTGCCACTAATCCACTAGCGGGGGAAGATACGCAGTATTTT	CATNPLAGEDTQYF
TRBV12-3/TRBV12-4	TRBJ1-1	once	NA	TGTGCCAGCAGTTTAGAGGAGGGCACTGAAGCTTTCTTT	CASSLEEGTEAFF
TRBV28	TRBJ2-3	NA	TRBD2	TGTGCCAGCAGCCTAGCGGGGGGGCTGGATACGCAGTATTTT	CASSLAGGLDTQYF
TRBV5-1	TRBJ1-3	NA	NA	TGCGCCAGCAGACGGAACATGGAGGGATCGAGAGGAAACACCATATATTTT	CASRRNMEGSRGNTIYF
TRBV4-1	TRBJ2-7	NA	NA	TGCGCCAGCAGCCGGAGAACAGGGGACTTCCCCTACGAGCAGTACTTC	CASSRRTGDFPYEQYF
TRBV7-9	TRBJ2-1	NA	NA	TGTGCCAGCACCTCTGGGGGGGCCTATTATGAGCAGTTCTTC	CASTSGGAYYEQFF
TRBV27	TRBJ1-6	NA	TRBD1	TGTGCCAGCAGTTTACGAGACAGGGGTTCCTATAATTCACCCCTCCACTTT	CASSLRDRGSYNSPLHF
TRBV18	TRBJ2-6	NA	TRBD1	TGTGCCAGCTCACCACCACCAAGGGGGCGAACAAGCTCTGGGGCCAACGTCCTGACTTTC	CASSPPPRGRTSSGANVLTF
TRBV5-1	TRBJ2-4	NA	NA	TGCGCCAGCAGCCCTATAACACGGGGGATGGACATTCAGTACTTC	CASSPITRGMDIQYF
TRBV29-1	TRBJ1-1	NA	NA	TGCAGCGTTGCTCCTATTACAGGGAACACTGAAGCTTTCTTT	CSVAPITGNTEAFF
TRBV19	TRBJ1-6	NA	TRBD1	TGTGCCAGTAGTCCAAAACAGGGGGCGGGTTCACCCCTCCACTTT	CASSPKQGAGSPLHF
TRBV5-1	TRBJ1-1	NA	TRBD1	TGCGCCAGCAGCTTGGGGGACAGGGTCTCCACTGAAGCTTTCTTT	CASSLGDRVSTEAFF
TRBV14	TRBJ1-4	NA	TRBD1	TGTGCCAGCAGCCTGCTGACAGGGGGATTTGAAAAACTGTTTTTT	CASSLLTGGFEKLFF
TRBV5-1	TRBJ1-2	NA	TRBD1	TGCGCCAGCAGCGAAGGACAGGGGGTTGATGGCTACACCTTC	CASSEGQGVDGYTF
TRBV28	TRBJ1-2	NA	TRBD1	TGTGCCAGCAGTTTGATTGTGGGGACAGGGGGCTATGGCTACACCTTC	CASSLIVGTGGYGYTF
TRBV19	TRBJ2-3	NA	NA	TGTGCCAGTAGTATAGATTGGCCCGAGACTTTGCCCACAGATACGCAGTATTTT	CASSIDWPETLPTDTQYF
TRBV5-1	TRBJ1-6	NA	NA	TGCGCCAGCAGCTTGGAAGGGAGATCGGATTCACCCCTCCACTTT	CASSLEGRSDSPLHF
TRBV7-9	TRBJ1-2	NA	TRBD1	TGTGCCAGCAGCCCCCAGGGACAGTCGGAGGGCTACACCTTC	CASSPQGQSEGYTF
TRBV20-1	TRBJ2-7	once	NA	TGCAGTGCTAGTACAGCTTCCTACGAGCAGTACTTC	CSASTASYEQYF
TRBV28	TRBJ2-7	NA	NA	TGTGCCAGCAGTTTAGGAGGGGGGGGATCAACCTACGAGCAGTACTTC	CASSLGGGGSTYEQYF
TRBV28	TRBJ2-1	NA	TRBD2	TGTGCCAGCAGTCCCACGGGAGCGGGGCGCTCCTACAATGAGCAGTTCTTC	CASSPTGAGRSYNEQFF
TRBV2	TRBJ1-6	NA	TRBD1	TGTGCCATCAAGGGACAGGGCGATTCACCCCTCCACTTT	CAIKGQGDSPLHF
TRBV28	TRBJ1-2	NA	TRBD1	TGTGCCAGCAGTCGACAGGGGGCTAACTATGGCTACACCTTC	CASSRQGANYGYTF
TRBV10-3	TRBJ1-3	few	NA	TGTGCCATCAGTGGACAGACCACCATATATTTT	CAISGQTTIYF
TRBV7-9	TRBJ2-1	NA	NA	TGTGCCAGCAGCTTATCCTCAGGCCTGAATGAGCAGTTCTTC	CASSLSSGLNEQFF
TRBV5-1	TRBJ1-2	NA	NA	TGCGCCAGCAGCCCTACCGGGGGGGTCCAGGGCTACACCTTC	CASSPTGGVQGYTF
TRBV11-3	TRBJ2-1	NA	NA	TGTGCCAGCAGCTTAGAATCTTACAATGAGCAGTTCTTC	CASSLESYNEQFF
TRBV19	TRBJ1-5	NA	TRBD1	TGTGCCAGTAGTATCGAAGACAGGGTGGATCAGCCCCAGCATTTT	CASSIEDRVDQPQHF
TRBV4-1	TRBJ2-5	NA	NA	TGCGCCAGCAGCGAAATTCGGGGGTACCAAGAGACCCAGTACTTC	CASSEIRGYQETQYF
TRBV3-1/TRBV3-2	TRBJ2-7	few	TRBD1	TGTGCCAGCAGCCTTGGGACAGTCTACGAGCAGTACTTC	CASSLGTVYEQYF
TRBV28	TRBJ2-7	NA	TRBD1	TGTGCCAGCAGTACCTTACTCCGGACAGGGGCCGAGCAGTACTTC	CASSTLLRTGAEQYF
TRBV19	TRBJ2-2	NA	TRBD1	TGTGCCAGTAGTCGGGGACAGGGAACCGGGGAGCTGTTTTTT	CASSRGQGTGELFF
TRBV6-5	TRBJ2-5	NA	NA	TGTGCCAGCAGTTACTCGGGCAGACAAGAGACCCAGTACTTC	CASSYSGRQETQYF
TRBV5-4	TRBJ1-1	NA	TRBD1	TGTGCCAGCAGCGGCGGACAGGCACCGAACACTGAAGCTTTCTTT	CASSGGQAPNTEAFF
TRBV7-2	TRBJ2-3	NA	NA	TGTGCCAGCAGCTTAGACTCGGGGACTCCCACAGATACGCAGTATTTT	CASSLDSGTPTDTQYF
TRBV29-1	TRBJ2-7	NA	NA	TGCAGCGTTGGAGCAGGGAACTACGAGCAGTACTTC	CSVGAGNYEQYF
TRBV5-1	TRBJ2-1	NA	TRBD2	TGCCCCCGCAGCTGGGGGCGGGGGGCCCAACGGGACAATGAGCAGTTCTTC	CPRSWGRGAQRDNEQFF
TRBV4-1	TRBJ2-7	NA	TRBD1	TGCGCCAGCAGCCGAGAGGGGGCGCTTTACGAGCAGTACTTC	CASSREGALYEQYF
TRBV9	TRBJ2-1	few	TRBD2	TGTGCCAGCAGCGTTAGCGGGACCTCCTACAATGAGCAGTTCTTC	CASSVSGTSYNEQFF
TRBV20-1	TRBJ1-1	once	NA	TGCAGTGCTCCCTGGAACACTGAAGCTTTCTTT	CSAPWNTEAFF
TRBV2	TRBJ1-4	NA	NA	TGTGCCAGCAGTGACCAGGGTCCTGAAAAACTGTTTTTT	CASSDQGPEKLFF
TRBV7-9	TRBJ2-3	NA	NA	TGTGCCAGCAGCTTAGATTTGGGGCCAGATACGCAGTATTTT	CASSLDLGPDTQYF
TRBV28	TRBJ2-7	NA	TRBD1	TGTGCCAGCAGGAACGTTGGACAGGGAACTTCCTACGAGCAGTACTTC	CASRNVGQGTSYEQYF
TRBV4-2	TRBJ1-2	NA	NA	TGTGCCAGCAGCCAAGAGGGTTGGACAGATGGCTACACCTTC	CASSQEGWTDGYTF
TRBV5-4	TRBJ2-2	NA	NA	TGTGCCAGCAAGGAGGGGGCGACCGGGGAGCTGTTTTTT	CASKEGATGELFF
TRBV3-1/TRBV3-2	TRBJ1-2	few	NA	TGTGCCAGCAGCCAAGATAAGAGCTTCCGCCAAGGCTACACCTTC	CASSQDKSFRQGYTF
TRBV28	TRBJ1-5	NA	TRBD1	TGTGCCAGCAGTCGAGACAGGGGGTATCAGCCCCAGCATTTT	CASSRDRGYQPQHF
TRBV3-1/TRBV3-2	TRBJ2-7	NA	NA	TGTGCCAGCCGCCGGGGCGGGATGGATGTGAGCTCCTACGAGCAGTACTTC	CASRRGGMDVSSYEQYF
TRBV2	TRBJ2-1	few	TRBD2	TGTGCCAGCAGTGAACGTTCGCTAGCGGGGGGTCGGGACAATGAGCAGTTCTTC	CASSERSLAGGRDNEQFF
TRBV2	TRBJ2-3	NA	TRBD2	TGTGCCAGCAGCCGCCGTGCGGGGGCAGATACGCAGTATTTT	CASSRRAGADTQYF
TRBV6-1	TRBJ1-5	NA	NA	TGTGCCAGCAGTGACAGTAATCAGCCCCAGCATTTT	CASSDSNQPQHF
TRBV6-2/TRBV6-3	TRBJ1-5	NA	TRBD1	TGTGCCAGCAGTTACGCCGACAGGGGAAGGCAGCCCCAGCATTTT	CASSYADRGRQPQHF